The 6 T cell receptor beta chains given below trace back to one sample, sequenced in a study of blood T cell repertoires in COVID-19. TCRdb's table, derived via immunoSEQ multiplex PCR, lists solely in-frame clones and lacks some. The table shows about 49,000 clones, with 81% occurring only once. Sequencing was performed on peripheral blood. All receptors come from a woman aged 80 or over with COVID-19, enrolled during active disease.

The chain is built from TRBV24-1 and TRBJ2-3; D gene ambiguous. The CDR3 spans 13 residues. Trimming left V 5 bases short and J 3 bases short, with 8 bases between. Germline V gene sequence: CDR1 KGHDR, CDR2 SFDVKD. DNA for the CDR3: TGTGCCACCAGTGTCCCAGAAACAGATACGCAGTATTTT. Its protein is CATSVPETDTQYF.

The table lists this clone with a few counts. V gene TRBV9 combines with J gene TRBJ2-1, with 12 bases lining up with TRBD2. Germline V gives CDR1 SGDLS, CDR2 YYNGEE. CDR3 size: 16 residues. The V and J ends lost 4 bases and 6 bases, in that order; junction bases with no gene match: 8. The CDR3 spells CASSSRLAGVSNEQFF. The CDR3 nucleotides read TGTGCCAGCAGCTCCAGACTAGCGGGAGTGAGCAATGAGCAGTTCTTC.

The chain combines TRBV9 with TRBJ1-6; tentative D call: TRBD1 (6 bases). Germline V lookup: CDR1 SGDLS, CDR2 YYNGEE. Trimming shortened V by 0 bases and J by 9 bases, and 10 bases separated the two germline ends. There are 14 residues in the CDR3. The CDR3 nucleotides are TGTGCCAGCAGCGTAGGGGGGCCGGGTTCACCCCTCCACTTT. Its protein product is CASSVGGPGSPLHF.

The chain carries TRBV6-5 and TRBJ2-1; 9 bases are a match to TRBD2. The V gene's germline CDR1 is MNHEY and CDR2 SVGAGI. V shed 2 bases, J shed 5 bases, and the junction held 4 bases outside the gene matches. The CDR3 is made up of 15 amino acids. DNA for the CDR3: TGTGCCAGCAGTTACCGACTAGCGGCCCACAATGAGCAGTTCTTC. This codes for CASSYRLAAHNEQFF.

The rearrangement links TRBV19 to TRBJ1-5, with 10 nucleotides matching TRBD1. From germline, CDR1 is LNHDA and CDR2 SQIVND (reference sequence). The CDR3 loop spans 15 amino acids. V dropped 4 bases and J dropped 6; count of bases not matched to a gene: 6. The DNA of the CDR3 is TGTGCCAGTAGTAGGGGACAGGGGCAGGGTCAGCCCCAGCATTTT. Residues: CASSRGQGQGQPQHF.

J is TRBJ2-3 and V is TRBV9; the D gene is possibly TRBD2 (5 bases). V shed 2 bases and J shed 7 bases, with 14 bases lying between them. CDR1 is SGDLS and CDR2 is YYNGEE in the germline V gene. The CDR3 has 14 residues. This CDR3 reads CASSVFEGFNTQYF. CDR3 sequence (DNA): TGTGCCAGCAGCGTTTTCGAGGGATTTAATACGCAGTATTTT. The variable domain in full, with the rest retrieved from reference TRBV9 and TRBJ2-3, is DSGVTQTPKHLITATGQRVTLRCSPRSGDLSVYWYQQSLDQGLQFLIQYYNGEERAKGNILERFSAQQFPDLHSELNLSSLELGDSALYFCASSVFEGFNTQYFGPGTRLTVL.